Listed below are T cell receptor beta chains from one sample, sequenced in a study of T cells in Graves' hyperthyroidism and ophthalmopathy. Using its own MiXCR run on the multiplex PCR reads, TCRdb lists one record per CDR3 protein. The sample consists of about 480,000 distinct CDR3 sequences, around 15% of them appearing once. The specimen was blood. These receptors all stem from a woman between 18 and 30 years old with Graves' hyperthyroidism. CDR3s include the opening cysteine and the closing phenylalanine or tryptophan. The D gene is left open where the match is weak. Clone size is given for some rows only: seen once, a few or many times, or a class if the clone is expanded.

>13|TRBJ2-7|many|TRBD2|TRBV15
CAISPGGSHEQYF
TGTGCCATATCCCCGGGAGGGAGCCACGAGCAGTACTTC
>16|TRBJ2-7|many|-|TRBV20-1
CSGSGTASSDSYEQYF
TGCAGTGGTAGCGGGACAGCCTCGAGTGACTCCTACGAGCAGTACTTC
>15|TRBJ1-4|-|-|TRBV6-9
CASSYVGDFNEKLFF
TGTGCCAGCAGTTACGTGGGGGACTTTAATGAAAAACTGTTTTTT
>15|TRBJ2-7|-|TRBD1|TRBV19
CASSRPRTGIYEQYF
TGTGCCAGTAGTAGGCCAAGGACAGGGATCTACGAGCAGTACTTC
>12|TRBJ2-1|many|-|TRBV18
CASSPGSTEQFF
TGTGCCAGCTCACCAGGCTCTACTGAGCAGTTCTTC
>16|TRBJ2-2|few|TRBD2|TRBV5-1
CASSPLAGVRTGELFF
TGCGCCAGCAGCCCCCTAGCGGGAGTCCGGACCGGGGAGCTGTTTTTT
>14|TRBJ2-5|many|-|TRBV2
CASRSAGYQETQYF
TGTGCCAGCAGGAGCGCGGGATACCAAGAGACCCAGTACTTC
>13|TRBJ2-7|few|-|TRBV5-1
CASSWDTHYEQYF
TGCGCCAGCAGCTGGGACACCCACTACGAGCAGTACTTC
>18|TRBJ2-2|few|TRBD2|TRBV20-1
CSARGPTERELDTGELFF
TGCAGTGCTAGAGGGCCAACAGAGCGGGAGTTGGACACCGGGGAGCTGTTTTTT
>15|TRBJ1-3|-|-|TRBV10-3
CAISEGRSSGNTIYF
TGTGCCATCAGTGAGGGCAGATCTTCGGGAAACACCATATATTTT
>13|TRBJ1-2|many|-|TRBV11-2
CASRFSLFDGYTF
TGTGCCAGCAGGTTTAGCCTGTTCGACGGCTACACCTTC